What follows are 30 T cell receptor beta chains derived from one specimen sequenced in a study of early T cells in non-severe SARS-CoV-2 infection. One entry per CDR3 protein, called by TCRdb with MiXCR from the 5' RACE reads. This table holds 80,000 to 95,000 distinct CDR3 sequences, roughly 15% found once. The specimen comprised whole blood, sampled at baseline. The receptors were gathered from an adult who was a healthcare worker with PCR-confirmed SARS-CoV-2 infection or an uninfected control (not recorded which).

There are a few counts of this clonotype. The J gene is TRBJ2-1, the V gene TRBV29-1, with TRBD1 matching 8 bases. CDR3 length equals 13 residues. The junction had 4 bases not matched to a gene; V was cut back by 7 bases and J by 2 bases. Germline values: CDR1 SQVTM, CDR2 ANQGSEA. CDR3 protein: CSAAGGTYNEQFF. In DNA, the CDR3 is TGCAGCGCTGCAGGGGGCACCTACAATGAGCAGTTCTTC.

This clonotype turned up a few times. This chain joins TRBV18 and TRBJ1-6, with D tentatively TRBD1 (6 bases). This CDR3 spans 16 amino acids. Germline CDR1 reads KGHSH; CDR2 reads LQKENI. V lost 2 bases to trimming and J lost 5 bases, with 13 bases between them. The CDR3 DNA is TGTGCCAGCTCACCAGCTGTGGGGGCGAATAATTCACCCCTCCACTTT. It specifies CASSPAVGANNSPLHF.

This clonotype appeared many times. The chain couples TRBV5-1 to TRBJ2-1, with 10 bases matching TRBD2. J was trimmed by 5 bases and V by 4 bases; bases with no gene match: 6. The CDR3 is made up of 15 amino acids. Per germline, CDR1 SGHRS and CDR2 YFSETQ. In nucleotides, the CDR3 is TGCGCCAGCAGCACCGGGACTAGCGAGAACAATGAGCAGTTCTTC. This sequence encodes CASSTGTSENNEQFF.

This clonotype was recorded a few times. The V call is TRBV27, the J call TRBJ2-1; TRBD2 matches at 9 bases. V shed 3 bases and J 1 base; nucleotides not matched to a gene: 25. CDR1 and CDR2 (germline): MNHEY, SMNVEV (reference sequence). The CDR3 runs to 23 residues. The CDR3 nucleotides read TGTGCCAGCAGTTTCTGGCCGCACAACTGGGTAGCGGGAGTAGGATTTTCCTACAATGAGCAGTTCTTC. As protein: CASSFWPHNWVAGVGFSYNEQFF.

The CDR3 DNA sequence: TGTGCCAGCAGTTACCGTCGAGATAAAGCTTTCTTT. Protein sequence: CASSYRRDKAFF. The genes are TRBV6-6 and TRBJ1-1; unclear D gene. This CDR3 comprises 12 residues. Germline V gives CDR1 MNHNY, CDR2 SVGAGI (reference sequence). Trimming pared 2 bases from V and 9 bases from J, leaving 10 bases between.

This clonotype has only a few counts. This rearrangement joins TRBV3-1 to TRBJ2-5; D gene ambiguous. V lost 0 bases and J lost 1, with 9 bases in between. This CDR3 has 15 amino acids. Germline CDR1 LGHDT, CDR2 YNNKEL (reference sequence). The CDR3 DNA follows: TGTGCCAGCAGCCAAGATAGGGCTGGCCAAGAGACCCAGTACTTC. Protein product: CASSQDRAGQETQYF.

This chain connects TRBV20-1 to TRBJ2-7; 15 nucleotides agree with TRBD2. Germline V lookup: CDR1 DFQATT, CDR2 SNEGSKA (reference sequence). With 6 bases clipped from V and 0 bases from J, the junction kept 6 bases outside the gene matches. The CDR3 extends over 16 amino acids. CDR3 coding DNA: TGCAGTGCACGAGGGACTAGCGGGAGGTTCTCCTACGAGCAGTACTTC. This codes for CSARGTSGRFSYEQYF.

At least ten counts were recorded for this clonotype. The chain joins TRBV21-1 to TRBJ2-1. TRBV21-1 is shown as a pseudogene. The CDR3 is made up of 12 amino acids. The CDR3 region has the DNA TGTGCCAGCAGCAAAGCGTCGAATAAGCAGTTCTTC. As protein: CASSKASNKQFF.

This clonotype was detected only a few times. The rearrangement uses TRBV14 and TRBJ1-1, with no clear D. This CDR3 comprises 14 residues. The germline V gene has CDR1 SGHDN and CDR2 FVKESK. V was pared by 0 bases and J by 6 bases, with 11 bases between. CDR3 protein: CASSQDKGYPEAFF. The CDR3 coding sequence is TGTGCCAGCAGCCAAGATAAGGGCTACCCTGAAGCTTTCTTT. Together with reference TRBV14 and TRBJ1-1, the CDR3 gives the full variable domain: EAGVTQFPSHSVIEKGQTVTLRCDPISGHDNLYWYRRVMGKEIKFLLHFVKESKQDESGMPNNRFLAERTGGTYSTLKVQPAELEDSGVYFCASSQDKGYPEAFFGQGTRLTVV.

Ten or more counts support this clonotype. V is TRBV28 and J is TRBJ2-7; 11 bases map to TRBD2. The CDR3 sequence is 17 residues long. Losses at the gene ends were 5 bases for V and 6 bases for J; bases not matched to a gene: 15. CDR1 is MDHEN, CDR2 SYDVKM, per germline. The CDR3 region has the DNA TGTGCCAGCAGTAAAGCCCAAGCTAGCGGGAGGAGTGGCGAGCAGTACTTC. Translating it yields CASSKAQASGRSGEQYF. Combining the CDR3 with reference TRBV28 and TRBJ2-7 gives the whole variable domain DVKVTQSSRYLVKRTGEKVFLECVQDMDHENMFWYRQDPGLGLRLIYFSYDVKMKEKGDIPEGYSVSREKKERFSLILESASTNQTSMYLCASSKAQASGRSGEQYFGPGTRLTVT.

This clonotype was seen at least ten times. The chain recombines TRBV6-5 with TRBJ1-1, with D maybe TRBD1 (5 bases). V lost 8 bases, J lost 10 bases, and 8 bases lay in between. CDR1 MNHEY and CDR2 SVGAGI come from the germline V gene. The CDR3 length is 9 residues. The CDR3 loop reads CASGGGAFF. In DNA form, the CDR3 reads TGTGCCAGCGGGGGGGGAGCTTTCTTT.

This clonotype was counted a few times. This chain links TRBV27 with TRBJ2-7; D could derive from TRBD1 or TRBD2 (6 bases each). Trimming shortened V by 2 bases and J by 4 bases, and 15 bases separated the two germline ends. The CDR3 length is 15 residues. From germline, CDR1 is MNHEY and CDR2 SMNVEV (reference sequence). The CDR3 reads CASSLRGEPSYEQYF. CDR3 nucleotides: TGTGCCAGCAGTTTAAGGGGGGAGCCCAGTTACGAGCAGTACTTC.

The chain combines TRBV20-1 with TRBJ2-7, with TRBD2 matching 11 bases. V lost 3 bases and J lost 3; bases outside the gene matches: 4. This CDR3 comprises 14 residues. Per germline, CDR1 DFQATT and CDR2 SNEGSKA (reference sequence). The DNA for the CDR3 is TGCAGTGCTAGCGCCGGGACTAGCGGCTACGAGCAGTACTTC. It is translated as CSASAGTSGYEQYF.

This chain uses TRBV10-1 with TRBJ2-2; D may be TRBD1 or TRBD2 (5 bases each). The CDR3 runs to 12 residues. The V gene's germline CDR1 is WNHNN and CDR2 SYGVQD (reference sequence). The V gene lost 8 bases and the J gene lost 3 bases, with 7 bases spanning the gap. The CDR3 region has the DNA TGCGCCAGCCAGGGAGACACCGGGGAGCTGTTTTTT. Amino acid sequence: CASQGDTGELFF.

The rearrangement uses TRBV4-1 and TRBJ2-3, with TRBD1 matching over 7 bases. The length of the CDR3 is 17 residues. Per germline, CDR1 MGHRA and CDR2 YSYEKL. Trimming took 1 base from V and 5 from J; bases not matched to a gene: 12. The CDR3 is CASSQGQGRAPVDTQYF. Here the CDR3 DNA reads TGCGCCAGCAGCCAAGGACAGGGCCGGGCCCCGGTAGATACGCAGTATTTT.

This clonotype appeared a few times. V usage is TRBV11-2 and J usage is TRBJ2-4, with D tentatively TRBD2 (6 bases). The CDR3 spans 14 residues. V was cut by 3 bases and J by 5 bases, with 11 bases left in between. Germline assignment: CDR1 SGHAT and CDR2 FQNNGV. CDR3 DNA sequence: TGTGCCAGCAGCTTTTCGGAGGGCCAAAACATTCAGTACTTC. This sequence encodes CASSFSEGQNIQYF. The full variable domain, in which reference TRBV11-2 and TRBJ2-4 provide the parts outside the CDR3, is EAGVAQSPRYKIIEKRQSVAFWCNPISGHATLYWYQQILGQGPKLLIQFQNNGVVDDSQLPKDRFSAERLKGVDSTLKIQPAKLEDSAVYLCASSFSEGQNIQYFGAGTRLSVL.

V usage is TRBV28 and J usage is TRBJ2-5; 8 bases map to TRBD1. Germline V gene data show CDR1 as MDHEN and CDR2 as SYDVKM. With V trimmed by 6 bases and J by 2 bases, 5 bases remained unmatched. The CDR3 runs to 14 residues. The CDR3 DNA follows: TGTGCCAGCAGCTCCGGACAGGGTCAAGAGACCCAGTACTTC. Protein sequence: CASSSGQGQETQYF.

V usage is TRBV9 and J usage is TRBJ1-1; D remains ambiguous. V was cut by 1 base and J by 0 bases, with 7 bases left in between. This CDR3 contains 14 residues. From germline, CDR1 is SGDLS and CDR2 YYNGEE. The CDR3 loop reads CASSVLGMNTEAFF. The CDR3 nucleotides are TGTGCCAGCAGCGTACTCGGTATGAACACTGAAGCTTTCTTT.

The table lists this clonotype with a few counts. The CDR3 region has the DNA TGTGCCAGCAGTTTATCCTCCGGGGAGGATGAGCAGTTCTTC. Amino acid sequence: CASSLSSGEDEQFF. The chain carries TRBV27 and TRBJ2-1, with a possible D match to TRBD2 (6 bases). Trimming took 0 bases from V and 8 from J, leaving 11 bases between them. The germline gives CDR1 MNHEY, CDR2 SMNVEV (reference sequence). This CDR3 has 14 amino acids.

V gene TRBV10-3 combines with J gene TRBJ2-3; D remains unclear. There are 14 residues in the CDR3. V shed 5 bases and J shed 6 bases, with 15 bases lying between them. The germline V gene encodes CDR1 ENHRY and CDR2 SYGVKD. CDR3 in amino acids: CAISQQVGSDTQYF. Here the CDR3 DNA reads TGTGCCATCAGTCAGCAGGTTGGATCCGATACGCAGTATTTT.

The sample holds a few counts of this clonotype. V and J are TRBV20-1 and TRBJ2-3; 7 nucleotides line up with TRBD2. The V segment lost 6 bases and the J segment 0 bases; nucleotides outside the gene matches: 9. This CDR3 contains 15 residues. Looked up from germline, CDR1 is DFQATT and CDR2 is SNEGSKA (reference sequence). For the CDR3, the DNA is TGCAGTGCCGCACTAGCGTTGGAGAGCACAGATACGCAGTATTTT. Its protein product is CSAALALESTDTQYF.

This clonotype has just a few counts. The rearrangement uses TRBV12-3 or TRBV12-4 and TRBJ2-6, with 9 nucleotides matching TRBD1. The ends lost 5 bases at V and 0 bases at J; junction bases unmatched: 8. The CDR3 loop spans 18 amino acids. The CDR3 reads CASSPQGQGISGANVLTF. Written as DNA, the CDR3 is TGTGCCAGCAGTCCACAAGGACAGGGGATCTCTGGGGCCAACGTCCTGACTTTC.

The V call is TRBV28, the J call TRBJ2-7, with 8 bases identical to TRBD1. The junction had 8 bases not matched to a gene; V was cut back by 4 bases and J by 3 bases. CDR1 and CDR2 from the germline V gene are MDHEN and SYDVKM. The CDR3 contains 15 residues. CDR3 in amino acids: CASSSPGQVHYEQYF. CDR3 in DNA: TGTGCCAGCAGTTCCCCGGGACAGGTTCACTACGAGCAGTACTTC.

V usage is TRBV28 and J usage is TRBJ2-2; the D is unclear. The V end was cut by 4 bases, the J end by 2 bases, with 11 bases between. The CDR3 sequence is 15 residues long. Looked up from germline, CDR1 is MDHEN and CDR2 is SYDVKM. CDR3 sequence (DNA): TGTGCCAGCAGTTCTGTACAGAGTAACACCGGGGAGCTGTTTTTT. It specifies CASSSVQSNTGELFF.

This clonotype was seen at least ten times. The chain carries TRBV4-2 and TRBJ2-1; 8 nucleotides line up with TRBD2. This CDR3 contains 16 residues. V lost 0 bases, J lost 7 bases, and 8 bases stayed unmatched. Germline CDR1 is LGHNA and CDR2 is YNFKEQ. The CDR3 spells CASSQDRGGRINEQFF. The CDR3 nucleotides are TGTGCCAGCAGCCAAGATCGCGGCGGGAGGATTAATGAGCAGTTCTTC.

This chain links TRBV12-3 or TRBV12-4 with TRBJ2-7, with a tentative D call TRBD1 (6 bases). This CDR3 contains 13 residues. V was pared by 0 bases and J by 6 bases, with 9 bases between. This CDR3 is CASSLAGAGEQYF. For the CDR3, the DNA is TGTGCCAGCAGTTTAGCGGGGGCGGGCGAGCAGTACTTC.

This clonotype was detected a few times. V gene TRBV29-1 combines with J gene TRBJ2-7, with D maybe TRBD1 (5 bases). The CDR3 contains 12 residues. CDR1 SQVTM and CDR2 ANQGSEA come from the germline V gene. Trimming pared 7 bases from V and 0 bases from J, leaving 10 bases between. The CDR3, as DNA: TGCAGCGCATCGGACACCTCCTACGAGCAGTACTTC. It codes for CSASDTSYEQYF.

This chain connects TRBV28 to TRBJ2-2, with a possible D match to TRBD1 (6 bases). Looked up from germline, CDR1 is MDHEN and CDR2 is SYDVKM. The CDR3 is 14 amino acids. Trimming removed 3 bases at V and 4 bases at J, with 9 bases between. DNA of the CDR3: TGTGCCAGCAGTTTGACAGGTATCACCGGGGAGCTGTTTTTT. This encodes CASSLTGITGELFF.

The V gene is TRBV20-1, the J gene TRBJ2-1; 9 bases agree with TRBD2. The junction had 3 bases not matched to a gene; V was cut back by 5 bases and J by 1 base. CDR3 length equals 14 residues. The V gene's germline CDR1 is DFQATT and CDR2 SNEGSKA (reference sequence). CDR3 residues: CSAGLAKSYNEQFF. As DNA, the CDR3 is TGCAGTGCTGGACTAGCGAAATCCTACAATGAGCAGTTCTTC.

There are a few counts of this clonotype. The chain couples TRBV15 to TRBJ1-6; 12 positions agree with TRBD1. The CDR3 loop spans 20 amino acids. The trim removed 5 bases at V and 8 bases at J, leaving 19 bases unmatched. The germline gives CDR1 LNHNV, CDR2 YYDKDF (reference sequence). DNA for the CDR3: TGTGCCACCAGCCCCCACTCCGCCGGGACAGGGGGCAAGGGTGATTCACCCCTCCACTTT. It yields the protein CATSPHSAGTGGKGDSPLHF. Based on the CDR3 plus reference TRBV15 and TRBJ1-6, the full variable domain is DAMVIQNPRYQVTQFGKPVTLSCSQTLNHNVMYWYQQKSSQAPKLLFHYYDKDFNNEADTPDNFQSRRPNTSFCFLDIRSPGLGDTAMYLCATSPHSAGTGGKGDSPLHFGNGTRLTVT.